These 7 T cell receptor beta chains share one sample of origin, sequenced in a study of T cell repertoires in cytomegalovirus infection. Their recognized antigens are unknown. TCRdb redid the calling of the reads with MiXCR, one entry per CDR3 protein. The sample holds 830,000 or so distinct CDR3 sequences, roughly 33% seen once. The sample was cultured CD8+ T cells from PBMCs, taken from culture after CMV antigen stimulation. These receptors all come from a human donor in good health (CMV status not recorded). Some clones in this sample may be carry-over from other donors' samples.

J is TRBJ1-6 and V is TRBV4-3; 10 bases line up with TRBD1. Germline-derived CDR1 and CDR2 are LGHNA and YSLEER. This CDR3 contains 16 residues. J gave up 9 bases and V 0 bases, and 5 bases lay outside the gene matches. Here the CDR3 DNA reads TGCGCCAGCAGCCAAGACGGGGACAGGGGTAGTTCACCCCTCCACTTT. Its protein is CASSQDGDRGSSPLHF.

The chain uses TRBV4-1 and TRBJ1-5, with TRBD1 identical over 9 bases. Germline V gene data show CDR1 as MGHRA and CDR2 as YSYEKL. This CDR3 region has 16 residues. V trimming: 3 bases; J trimming: 1 base; junction bases outside the gene matches: 4. CDR3 in DNA: TGCGCCAGCAGCCAGGGGACAGGGTCCAGCAATCAGCCCCAGCATTTT. Its translation is CASSQGTGSSNQPQHF.

The rearrangement links TRBV4-1 to TRBJ2-5; D not resolved. This CDR3 region has 15 residues. Trimming pared 1 base from V and 5 bases from J, leaving 14 bases between. Per the germline V gene, CDR1 is MGHRA and CDR2 is YSYEKL. CDR3 loop: CASSQVASAVETQYF. CDR3 DNA sequence: TGCGCCAGCAGCCAAGTAGCATCTGCGGTTGAGACCCAGTACTTC.

This rearrangement joins TRBV5-6 to TRBJ2-3; possibly TRBD1 for D (7 bases). The V end was cut by 1 base, the J end by 2 bases, with 20 bases between. Germline V gene data show CDR1 as SGHDT and CDR2 as YYEEEE. The CDR3 is 18 amino acids. CDR3 in DNA: TGTGCCAGCAGCTTGTGGGAGGACAGGCAGGATCCCACAGATACGCAGTATTTT. It codes for CASSLWEDRQDPTDTQYF.

This clonotype was counted between two and nine times. The chain couples TRBV7-2 to TRBJ2-6, with unresolved D. The germline V gene has CDR1 SGHTA and CDR2 FQGNSA. Trimming stripped 5 bases from V and 2 bases from J, with 10 bases between. CDR3 length: 15 residues. The CDR3 loop is CASSPPWTGANVLTF. The CDR3 region has the DNA TGTGCCAGCAGCCCACCTTGGACTGGGGCCAACGTCCTGACTTTC.

The chain joins TRBV6-6 to TRBJ1-5; D remains ambiguous. The CDR3 has 15 residues. With 7 bases removed from V and 0 bases from J, the gap between germline ends came to 13 bases. The germline gives CDR1 MNHNY, CDR2 SVGAGI (reference sequence). CDR3 DNA: TGTGCCAGCACCTCTCTCCCCGATAGCAATCAGCCCCAGCATTTT. As protein: CASTSLPDSNQPQHF.

The chain recombines TRBV6-1 with TRBJ2-1; tentatively, D is TRBD2 (5 bases). The CDR3 has 16 residues. The ends were cut back, 5 bases at V and 0 bases at J, with 14 bases in the middle. CDR1 MNHNS and CDR2 SASEGT come from the germline V gene. In DNA form, the CDR3 reads TGTGCCAGCAGTTGGGAGTTACTGAGCTCCTACAATGAGCAGTTCTTC. Translating gives CASSWELLSSYNEQFF.